One and the same sample provided the 26 T cell receptor beta chains below, sequenced in a study of cytomegalovirus exposure and HLA in healthy donors (dated by TCRdb to 2016 to 2017). Library preparation was by the immunoSEQ multiplex PCR assay. The immuneACCESS repertoire file appears here via TCRdb, limited to in-frame rearrangements. These files lack a portion of the clones; in checked studies, under half of the deficit traces to unresolved V genes, and the cause of the others is not known. This sample lists 120,000 or so clones; roughly 89% were detected once. The biggest ten clones account for 1.5% to 2.5% of the sample. The sample comprised PBMCs. These receptors all come from a woman in her late teens or twenties in good health and CMV-seronegative.

This clone was observed a few times. The V gene is TRBV4-1, the J gene TRBJ1-2; a weak D match, TRBD1 (5 bases). CDR3 length equals 12 residues. The germline gives CDR1 MGHRA, CDR2 YSYEKL. Trimming removed 4 bases from V and 7 bases from J, with 10 bases in between. As DNA, the CDR3 is TGCGCCAGCAGCCTCGGGGGGGTTGGCTACACCTTC. Protein sequence: CASSLGGVGYTF.

The chain carries TRBV7-2 and TRBJ2-3; 10 nucleotides line up with TRBD1. Germline V lookup: CDR1 SGHTA, CDR2 FQGNSA. Germline trimming cut 5 bases from V and 6 bases from J; bases unmatched to any gene: 8. This CDR3 contains 15 residues. The DNA of the CDR3 is TGTGCCAGCAGCCCCGCCGACAGGGGGCGCGATACGCAGTATTTT. Protein: CASSPADRGRDTQYF.

V and J are TRBV5-4 and TRBJ1-1, with TRBD1 matching over 8 bases. This CDR3 spans 14 amino acids. The germline gives CDR1 SGHNT, CDR2 YYREEE (reference sequence). The V segment lost 2 bases and the J segment 4 bases; nucleotides outside the gene matches: 4. The CDR3 sequence is CASSFDRGSTEAFF. As DNA, the CDR3 is TGTGCCAGCAGCTTTGACAGGGGAAGCACTGAAGCTTTCTTT.

The chain employs TRBV19 and TRBJ2-2; D gene unclear. The CDR3 is 19 amino acids. The V end lost 4 bases, the J end lost 2 bases, and 23 bases lay between the germline ends. Germline V gene lookup returns CDR1 LNHDA and CDR2 SQIVND (reference sequence). The CDR3 sequence: CASSTPVVSVADNTGELFF. The DNA of the CDR3 is TGTGCCAGTAGTACCCCCGTCGTTTCGGTTGCTGATAACACCGGGGAGCTGTTTTTT.

The chain uses TRBV5-1 and TRBJ2-2; D is perhaps TRBD2 (6 bases). The germline CDR1 and CDR2 sequences are SGHRS and YFSETQ. V lost 4 bases to trimming and J lost 3 bases, with 13 bases between them. CDR3 length equals 15 residues. CDR3 nucleotide sequence: TGCGCCAGCAGCAAGACCGGACTATACACCGGGGAGCTGTTTTTT. The encoded protein is CASSKTGLYTGELFF.

The CDR3 DNA reads TGTGCCAGCAGCTCAGGACTAGCGGGAAACATGGATACGCAGTATTTT. Encoded protein: CASSSGLAGNMDTQYF. This chain uses TRBV5-4 with TRBJ2-3; 12 nucleotides align to TRBD2. This CDR3 is 16 amino acids long. J gave up 6 bases and V 3 bases, and 8 bases lay outside the gene matches. Looked up from germline, CDR1 is SGHNT and CDR2 is YYREEE (reference sequence).

This sequence joins TRBV9 and TRBJ2-7, with TRBD1 matching 9 bases. This CDR3 has 16 residues. Germline CDR1 and CDR2: SGDLS and YYNGEE. After removal of 4 bases from V and 5 bases from J, the junction contained 13 bases not matched to a gene. CDR3 bases: TGTGCCAGCAGCCGAGGGACAGGGTTTTTCGGCAACGAGCAGTACTTC. It codes for CASSRGTGFFGNEQYF.

The chain is built from TRBV7-8 and TRBJ2-3; D not resolved. Germline assignment: CDR1 SGHVS and CDR2 FQNEAQ. CDR3 length: 14 residues. Deletions cut 1 base from V and 2 bases from J, with 7 bases between. CDR3 amino acids: CASSLGRLTDTQYF. The CDR3 DNA is TGTGCCAGCAGCTTAGGGAGACTCACAGATACGCAGTATTTT.

The V gene is TRBV11-2, the J gene TRBJ2-3, with 9 positions matching TRBD1. The V gene end was trimmed by 4 bases and the J gene end by 6 bases; junction bases not matched to a gene: 5. Germline loops: CDR1 SGHAT, CDR2 FQNNGV. The CDR3 is 14 amino acids. In DNA, the CDR3 is TGTGCCAGCAGCTCCCGACAGGGGGGGGATACGCAGTATTTT. Translation gives CASSSRQGGDTQYF.

V gene TRBV5-4 combines with J gene TRBJ2-5; 7 nucleotides agree with TRBD1. The V and J ends lost 4 bases and 2 bases, in that order; junction bases with no gene match: 2. The germline gives CDR1 SGHNT, CDR2 YYREEE (reference sequence). The CDR3 has 13 residues. Written as DNA, the CDR3 is TGTGCCAGCAGCCAGGGACAGCAAGAGACCCAGTACTTC. It yields the protein CASSQGQQETQYF.

The chain links TRBV6-6 to TRBJ2-1; 12 bases fit TRBD2. The CDR3 is made up of 16 amino acids. Germline V CDR1 and CDR2: MNHNY, SVGAGI (reference sequence). The V and J ends lost 5 bases and 5 bases, in that order; junction bases with no gene match: 7. CDR3 protein: CASSPLGTSGHNEQFF. The CDR3 DNA sequence: TGTGCCAGCAGTCCCCTTGGGACTAGCGGGCACAATGAGCAGTTCTTC.

The chain employs TRBV6-5 and TRBJ2-2, with D unclear. Germline loops: CDR1 MNHEY, CDR2 SVGAGI. The CDR3 contains 12 residues. With 2 bases removed from V and 6 bases from J, the gap between germline ends came to 4 bases. CDR3: CASSYPPGELFF. DNA for the CDR3: TGTGCCAGCAGTTACCCTCCCGGGGAGCTGTTTTTT.

The V gene is TRBV7-2, the J gene TRBJ2-3, with 8 nucleotides matching TRBD2. In germline, CDR1 is SGHTA, CDR2 FQGNSA. Losses at the gene ends were 5 bases for V and 6 bases for J; bases not matched to a gene: 4. This CDR3 contains 13 residues. CDR3 nucleotide sequence: TGTGCCAGCAGCGATCCGGGGGGGGATACGCAGTATTTT. As protein: CASSDPGGDTQYF.

This clone was observed a few times. V gene TRBV7-8 combines with J gene TRBJ2-7, with TRBD1 identical over 7 bases. V dropped 5 bases and J dropped 3; count of bases not matched to a gene: 13. Per the germline V gene, CDR1 is SGHVS and CDR2 is FQNEAQ. The CDR3 is made up of 16 amino acids. The CDR3 nucleotides read TGTGCCAGCAGCCGAGGACAGCTCGGGACAGTCTACGAGCAGTACTTC. Protein sequence: CASSRGQLGTVYEQYF. Full variable domain (outside the CDR3, taken from reference TRBV7-8 and TRBJ2-7): GAGVSQSPRYKVAKRGQDVALRCDPISGHVSLFWYQQALGQGPEFLTYFQNEAQLDKSGLPSDRFFAERPEGSVSTLKIQRTQQEDSAVYLCASSRGQLGTVYEQYFGPGTRLTVT.

This clone was seen a few times. The V call is TRBV11-3, the J call TRBJ1-2, with D maybe TRBD1 (6 bases). With 5 bases removed from V and 1 base from J, the gap between germline ends came to 8 bases. This CDR3 has 13 residues. The germline CDR1 and CDR2 sequences are SGHNT and YENEEA. Written as DNA, the CDR3 is TGTGCCAGCAGCCTCAGGGGTAACTATGGCTACACCTTC. Encoded protein: CASSLRGNYGYTF. The whole variable domain, remainder taken from reference TRBV11-3 and TRBJ1-2, is EAGVVQSPRYKIIEKKQPVAFWCNPISGHNTLYWYLQNLGQGPELLIRYENEEAVDDSQLPKDRFSAERLKGVDSTLKIQPAELGDSAVYLCASSLRGNYGYTFGSGTRLTVV.

The J gene is TRBJ2-3, the V gene TRBV6-5; D uncertain. The CDR3 runs 14 residues. V was cut by 0 bases and J by 2 bases, with 6 bases left in between. Germline V lookup: CDR1 MNHEY, CDR2 SVGAGI. The DNA of the CDR3 is TGTGCCAGCAGTTACTCAAGCCACACAGATACGCAGTATTTT. It translates to CASSYSSHTDTQYF.

V and J are TRBV29-1 and TRBJ2-7; weak D call: TRBD1 (5 bases). The DNA end is a closer match to TRBJ2-1, so the J assignment may be wrong. CDR1 is SQVTM and CDR2 is ANQGSEA in the germline V gene. This CDR3 is built from 12 residues. The CDR3 DNA reads as TGCAGCGTTGGGAAAGGGGACAATGAGCAGTTCTTC. This encodes CSVGKGDNEQFF.

V and J are TRBV9 and TRBJ2-1, with D possibly matching TRBD2 (6 bases). The V end lost 3 bases, the J end lost 8 bases, and 15 bases lay between the germline ends. Germline CDR1 reads SGDLS; CDR2 reads YYNGEE. The CDR3 contains 14 residues. CDR3 region: CASSARLVSHEQFF. The CDR3 coding sequence is TGTGCCAGCAGCGCGCGACTAGTTTCCCATGAGCAGTTCTTC.

The CDR3 DNA reads as TGCAGCGTCCCTAAGACAGTGAACACTGAAGCTTTCTTT. It encodes CSVPKTVNTEAFF. The chain carries TRBV29-1 and TRBJ1-1; possible D gene TRBD1, 5 bases. CDR3 size: 13 residues. Trimming left V 6 bases short and J 0 bases short, with 11 bases between. CDR1 and CDR2 (germline): SQVTM, ANQGSEA. The full variable domain, completed using reference TRBV29-1 and TRBJ1-1, is SAVISQKPSRDICQRGTSLTIQCQVDSQVTMMFWYRQQPGQSLTLIATANQGSEATYESGFVIDKFPISRPNLTFSTLTVSNMSPEDSSIYLCSVPKTVNTEAFFGQGTRLTVV.

This sequence joins TRBV6-7 and TRBJ2-7, with TRBD1 as a possible D gene (5 bases). TRBV6-7 carries the ORF label, with uncertain function. This CDR3 has 16 residues. Between the trimmed V and J ends, which lost 6 bases and 3 bases, there was a span of 21 bases. The chain's CDR3 is CASRSDSSLVHYEQYF. CDR3 DNA: TGTGCCAGCAGGAGCGACAGTTCCCTCGTTCACTACGAGCAGTACTTC.

This chain links TRBV27 with TRBJ2-4; 13 bases agree with TRBD2. This CDR3 contains 15 residues. V lost 5 bases and J lost 5; bases outside the gene matches: 3. Germline CDR1 MNHEY, CDR2 SMNVEV (reference sequence). CDR3 sequence: CASSPGTSGENIQYF. DNA of the CDR3: TGTGCCAGCAGTCCAGGGACTAGCGGGGAAAACATTCAGTACTTC.

With respect to this clone: The junction shows a germline mismatch at one end, possibly a read error. The rearrangement links TRBV5-4 to TRBJ2-2; TRBD2 is a possible D gene (5 bases). CDR1 is SGHNT, CDR2 YYREEE, per germline (reference sequence). This CDR3 has 14 amino acids. CDR3 sequence reads: CASSFLANSGELFF. CDR3 sequence (DNA): TGTGCCAGCAGCTTCTTAGCGAACTCCGGGGAGCTGTTTTTT.

In DNA form, the CDR3 reads TGTGCCAGCGTTCTACAGGGGCATGGGTGCAATCAGCCCCAGCATTTT. Amino acid sequence: CASVLQGHGCNQPQHF. The genes are TRBV21-1 and TRBJ1-5; the table's D call, TRBD1, was not checked against the DNA. TRBV21-1 is flagged as a pseudogene. The CDR3 runs to 16 residues.

The V and J genes are TRBV27 and TRBJ1-4, with TRBD1 identical over 8 bases. CDR3 length: 16 residues. Trimming took 5 bases from V and 4 from J; bases not matched to a gene: 9. Germline V CDR1 and CDR2: MNHEY, SMNVEV (reference sequence). Here the CDR3 reads CASSARTGLHNEKLFF. DNA for the CDR3: TGTGCCAGCAGTGCCCGGACAGGGTTGCATAATGAAAAACTGTTTTTT. Supplemented by reference TRBV27 and TRBJ1-4, the full variable domain reads EAQVTQNPRYLITVTGKKLTVTCSQNMNHEYMSWYRQDPGLGLRQIYYSMNVEVTDKGDVPEGYKVSRKEKRNFPLILESPSPNQTSLYFCASSARTGLHNEKLFFGSGTQLSVL.

This chain joins TRBV19 and TRBJ1-5; D is unclear. V lost 4 bases to trimming and J lost 11 bases, with 12 bases between them. In germline, CDR1 is LNHDA, CDR2 SQIVND (reference sequence). CDR3 length equals 12 residues. This chain's CDR3 is CASSTPREAQHF. The CDR3 coding sequence is TGTGCCAGTAGTACCCCCCGCGAGGCCCAGCATTTT.

The chain is built from TRBV2 and TRBJ2-7; a weak D match, TRBD2 (6 bases). Germline CDR1 and CDR2: SNHLY and FYNNEI. The V end was cut by 8 bases, the J end by 6 bases, with 23 bases between. The CDR3 consists of 15 residues. CDR3 in amino acids: CASGNPGLPLGEQYF. CDR3 sequence (DNA): TGTGCCAGCGGGAACCCCGGACTACCTCTTGGCGAGCAGTACTTC.